These 30 T cell receptor beta chains share one sample of origin, sequenced in a study of blood T cell repertoires in COVID-19. Sequenced by immunoSEQ multiplex PCR; TCRdb stores in-frame clones only, minus some. The data show 150,000 to 200,000 clones, 85% seen once. Sequences were obtained from peripheral blood. The receptors stem from a human donor with acute or convalescent COVID-19. The donor label of this sample is uncertain.

V gene TRBV28 combines with J gene TRBJ2-7; D possibly corresponds to TRBD1 (8 bases). There are 14 residues in the CDR3. Germline V CDR1 and CDR2: MDHEN, SYDVKM. Trimming removed 5 bases at V and 3 bases at J, with 14 bases between. The CDR3 spells CASSGGDRYYEQYF. CDR3 in DNA: TGTGCCAGCAGTGGGGGGGACAGGTACTACGAGCAGTACTTC.

The chain employs TRBV5-1 and TRBJ2-3, with D possibly matching TRBD1 (5 bases). Germline CDR1 and CDR2: SGHRS and YFSETQ. This CDR3 region has 13 residues. V lost 4 bases and J lost 6, with 12 bases in between. Here the CDR3 reads CASSTAGLDTQYF. As DNA, the CDR3 is TGCGCCAGCAGCACCGCAGGGTTGGATACGCAGTATTTT.

The chain links TRBV29-1 to TRBJ1-5; 7 positions agree with TRBD1. Trimming removed 5 bases from V and 1 base from J; junction bases left unmatched: 5. This CDR3 has 14 amino acids. Germline V CDR1 and CDR2: SQVTM, ANQGSEA. The DNA of the CDR3 is TGCAGCGTTCAGACAGGGATGAGCAATCAGCCCCAGCATTTT. As protein: CSVQTGMSNQPQHF.

This rearrangement joins TRBV6-4 to TRBJ2-3, with D perhaps TRBD2 (6 bases). The length of the CDR3 is 15 residues. Germline V gives CDR1 MRHNA, CDR2 SNTAGT. V lost 2 bases to trimming and J lost 3 bases, with 12 bases between them. The CDR3 loop is CASSDQLGGTDTQYF. CDR3 DNA: TGTGCCAGCAGTGACCAGCTAGGAGGGACAGATACGCAGTATTTT.

The chain couples TRBV6-2 or TRBV6-3 to TRBJ1-1; D is undetermined. This CDR3 is 14 amino acids long. The germline V gene has CDR1 MNHEY and CDR2 SVGEGT. The germline V and J ends were trimmed by 6 bases and 6 bases, with 17 bases remaining between them. CDR3 DNA: TGTGCCAGCAGCAAGCAAACTGAGCCTGCTGAAGCTTTCTTT. Protein product: CASSKQTEPAEAFF.

The rearrangement uses TRBV7-2 and TRBJ1-5, with D possibly being TRBD1 (5 bases). CDR3 size: 14 residues. With 2 bases removed from V and 3 bases from J, the gap between germline ends came to 8 bases. CDR1 is SGHTA, CDR2 FQGNSA, per germline. The CDR3 region has the DNA TGTGCCAGCAGCTTAAGACAGTTCAATCAGCCCCAGCATTTT. Protein sequence: CASSLRQFNQPQHF.

This clone was found once. The V and J genes are TRBV2 and TRBJ2-7; 12 bases match TRBD1. V was pared by 2 bases and J by 5 bases, with 4 bases of the junction left unmatched. This CDR3 is 15 amino acids long. The V gene's germline CDR1 is SNHLY and CDR2 FYNNEI. This CDR3 is CASSEWGTGGDEQYF. The CDR3 region has the DNA TGTGCCAGCAGTGAATGGGGGACAGGGGGCGACGAGCAGTACTTC.

This clone was observed once. The CDR3 nucleotides are TGTGCCAGCAGCCAAGATTGGGTGAGGGAATGGGAGCTGTTTTTT. This gives the protein CASSQDWVREWELFF. V is TRBV4-2 and J is TRBJ2-2; TRBD2 is a possible D gene (5 bases). Germline loops: CDR1 LGHNA, CDR2 YNFKEQ. Trimming cost V 0 bases and J 9 bases, with 14 bases left between them. The CDR3 loop spans 15 amino acids.

This clone was picked up many times. The chain joins TRBV19 to TRBJ1-5; 11 bases align to TRBD1. Germline V CDR1 and CDR2: LNHDA, SQIVND (reference sequence). The CDR3 runs to 15 residues. Trimming at V came to 3 bases and at J to 5 bases, leaving 3 bases not matched to a gene. This CDR3 is CASSMGGQGDQPQHF. CDR3 bases: TGTGCCAGTAGTATGGGGGGACAGGGGGATCAGCCCCAGCATTTT.

The chain recombines TRBV7-6 with TRBJ1-1; D is perhaps TRBD1 (6 bases). The germline V and J ends were trimmed by 3 bases and 1 base, with 9 bases remaining between them. The CDR3 runs to 14 residues. Germline V gene lookup returns CDR1 SGHVS and CDR2 FNYEAQ. CDR3 nucleotides: TGTGCCAGCAGCTTTTCGGGACAGAACACTGAAGCTTTCTTT. This gives the protein CASSFSGQNTEAFF.

The chain has TRBV11-2 and TRBJ1-2; D remains unclear. Trimming left V 7 bases short and J 7 bases short, with 13 bases between. The V gene's germline CDR1 is SGHAT and CDR2 FQNNGV. This CDR3 has 12 amino acids. The CDR3 protein is CASNEAASGYTF. CDR3 coding DNA: TGTGCCAGCAACGAGGCGGCGAGTGGCTACACCTTC.

The gene calls are TRBV18 and TRBJ2-5; D possibly corresponds to TRBD1 (5 bases). Looked up from germline, CDR1 is KGHSH and CDR2 is LQKENI. This CDR3 contains 21 residues. Trimming removed 0 bases from V and 5 bases from J, with 31 bases in between. CDR3 coding DNA: TGTGCCAGCTCACCACCGGTTAATCTCCAGGGTCGGTTTCAATTGAGGGAGACCCAGTACTTC. Its translation: CASSPPVNLQGRFQLRETQYF.

The rearrangement uses TRBV6-6 and TRBJ2-6; TRBD1 matches 8 bases. The CDR3 consists of 18 residues. Per germline, CDR1 MNHNY and CDR2 SVGAGI (reference sequence). Unmatched junction bases numbered 10, after V lost 5 bases and J lost 1 base. CDR3 nucleotides: TGTGCCAGCAGTCAGAAGACAGGGGTTTATTCTGGGGCCAACGTCCTGACTTTC. Translated, it gives CASSQKTGVYSGANVLTF.

The chain links TRBV5-6 to TRBJ2-7, with 9 bases lining up with TRBD1. The CDR3 is 14 amino acids. Germline V gene data show CDR1 as SGHDT and CDR2 as YYEEEE. V was clipped by 3 bases and J by 12 bases; unmatched bases: 13. The CDR3 protein is CASSSRWDRDSRYF. Written as DNA, the CDR3 is TGTGCCAGCAGCTCGCGCTGGGACAGGGATTCGCGGTACTTC.

This clone came up a few times. This CDR3 is also generated by other DNA sequences in the sample. The V gene is TRBV29-1, the J gene TRBJ1-2; TRBD1 aligns across 7 bases. With 4 bases clipped from V and 8 bases from J, the junction kept 4 bases outside the gene matches. This CDR3 is built from 11 residues. CDR1 and CDR2 from the germline V gene are SQVTM and ANQGSEA. The chain's CDR3 is CSVGQGEGYTF. CDR3 DNA sequence: TGCAGCGTTGGACAGGGAGAGGGCTACACCTTC. Supplemented by reference TRBV29-1 and TRBJ1-2, the full variable domain reads SAVISQKPSRDICQRGTSLTIQCQVDSQVTMMFWYRQQPGQSLTLIATANQGSEATYESGFVIDKFPISRPNLTFSTLTVSNMSPEDSSIYLCSVGQGEGYTFGSGTRLTVV.

The chain couples TRBV9 to TRBJ1-2; 9 positions agree with TRBD1. CDR1 is SGDLS and CDR2 is YYNGEE in the germline V gene. CDR3 length: 14 amino acids. Trimming at V came to 0 bases and at J to 7 bases, leaving 4 bases not matched to a gene. The CDR3 DNA reads TGTGCCAGCAGCGTAGAACAGGGGGCGCGTGGCTACACCTTC. Translated, it gives CASSVEQGARGYTF.

The chain employs TRBV7-2 and TRBJ2-2, with 10 bases identical to TRBD2. The CDR3 is 17 amino acids. The ends lost 3 bases at V and 2 bases at J; junction bases unmatched: 6. CDR1 is SGHTA, CDR2 FQGNSA, per germline. The CDR3 sequence: CASSFFPSGGNTGELFF. DNA of the CDR3: TGTGCCAGCAGCTTTTTTCCTAGCGGGGGAAACACCGGGGAGCTGTTTTTT.

This sequence joins TRBV19 and TRBJ1-5; 8 bases match TRBD1. CDR3 length: 17 amino acids. Losses at the gene ends were 3 bases for V and 6 bases for J; bases not matched to a gene: 13. CDR1 LNHDA and CDR2 SQIVND come from the germline V gene (reference sequence). The CDR3 is CASSMRRLQGAVQPQHF. CDR3 DNA: TGTGCCAGTAGTATGAGGAGGTTGCAGGGGGCAGTTCAGCCCCAGCATTTT. Full variable domain (outside the CDR3, taken from reference TRBV19 and TRBJ1-5): DGGITQSPKYLFRKEGQNVTLSCEQNLNHDAMYWYRQDPGQGLRLIYYSQIVNDFQKGDIAEGYSVSREKKESFPLTVTSAQKNPTAFYLCASSMRRLQGAVQPQHFGDGTRLSIL.

The chain joins TRBV19 to TRBJ2-3; 10 bases fit TRBD2. The CDR3 covers 12 residues. CDR1 LNHDA and CDR2 SQIVND come from the germline V gene (reference sequence). V was clipped by 11 bases and J by 5 bases; unmatched bases: 4. The CDR3 protein is CASSGGGDTQYF. The CDR3 nucleotides read TGTGCCTCTAGCGGGGGCGGAGATACGCAGTATTTT.

The V call is TRBV18, the J call TRBJ2-1, with 8 nucleotides matching TRBD1. Germline values: CDR1 KGHSH, CDR2 LQKENI. This CDR3 is 15 amino acids long. J lost 7 bases, V lost 3 bases, and 8 bases had no gene match. The CDR3 sequence is CASSPRTGTENEQFF. CDR3 coding DNA: TGTGCCAGCTCACCGCGGACAGGGACAGAAAATGAGCAGTTCTTC.

This chain joins TRBV7-9 and TRBJ2-1; 7 nucleotides match TRBD2. The trim removed 5 bases at V and 6 bases at J, leaving 1 base unmatched. This CDR3 has 12 residues. The V gene's germline CDR1 is SEHNR and CDR2 FQNEAQ (reference sequence). The CDR3 bases are TGTGCCAGCAGCCGACTAGCCAATGAGCAGTTCTTC. Its protein is CASSRLANEQFF.

This sequence joins TRBV4-1 and TRBJ1-2; 9 bases line up with TRBD1. Germline loops: CDR1 MGHRA, CDR2 YSYEKL. V gave up 5 bases and J gave up 8 bases; unmatched junction bases: 9. The CDR3 is 14 residues long. CDR3 loop: CASSNRQGGDGYTF. CDR3 DNA sequence: TGCGCCAGCAGCAATCGACAGGGGGGTGACGGCTACACCTTC.

The chain has TRBV6-2 or TRBV6-3 and TRBJ1-5; TRBD1 matches at 8 bases. With 4 bases clipped from V and 1 base from J, the junction kept 3 bases outside the gene matches. The CDR3 runs 15 residues. Germline CDR1 MNHEY, CDR2 SVGEGT. The CDR3 DNA is TGTGCCAGCAGTTCCCCAGGGGGCAGCAATCAGCCCCAGCATTTT. Encoded protein: CASSSPGGSNQPQHF.

V usage is TRBV10-3 and J usage is TRBJ2-3, with D possibly matching TRBD1 (6 bases). Trimming left V 2 bases short and J 6 bases short, with 15 bases between. CDR1 and CDR2 from the germline V gene are ENHRY and SYGVKD. The CDR3 spans 15 residues. The CDR3 DNA reads TGTGCCATCAGTGAGCTCCAATCAGGGGAGGATACGCAGTATTTT. This gives the protein CAISELQSGEDTQYF.

The genes are TRBV2 and TRBJ1-1; possible D gene TRBD1, 5 bases. This CDR3 is built from 14 residues. Trimming removed 7 bases from V and 0 bases from J, with 12 bases in between. Germline CDR1 and CDR2: SNHLY and FYNNEI. CDR3 bases: TGTGCCAGCACCAGGGAGGGTTTGAACACTGAAGCTTTCTTT. Encoded protein: CASTREGLNTEAFF.

The V call is TRBV5-1, the J call TRBJ2-3; 11 positions agree with TRBD1. This CDR3 has 16 residues. The V and J ends lost 4 bases and 7 bases, in that order; junction bases with no gene match: 11. The germline gives CDR1 SGHRS, CDR2 YFSETQ. CDR3 DNA: TGCGCCAGCAGCCCGGGTTGGGGACAGGGGGTTCATACGCAGTATTTT. This sequence encodes CASSPGWGQGVHTQYF.

The chain uses TRBV7-9 and TRBJ1-2, with 9 bases matching TRBD1. Trimming at V came to 5 bases and at J to 4 bases, leaving 8 bases not matched to a gene. Germline V gives CDR1 SEHNR, CDR2 FQNEAQ (reference sequence). The CDR3 consists of 15 residues. CDR3 nucleotide sequence: TGTGCCAGCAGCCCCCGGACAGGGGTTGGCTATGGCTACACCTTC. It yields the protein CASSPRTGVGYGYTF.

The V call is TRBV7-9, the J call TRBJ1-1; TRBD1 matches at 7 bases. The J segment lost 1 base and the V segment lost 4 bases, leaving 6 bases of the junction unmatched. The CDR3 totals 15 residues. Germline loops: CDR1 SEHNR, CDR2 FQNEAQ (reference sequence). Written as DNA, the CDR3 is TGTGCCAGCAGCTCGGGATGGGACAGGAACACTGAAGCTTTCTTT. Residues: CASSSGWDRNTEAFF.

The chain recombines TRBV7-2 with TRBJ2-2; D is undetermined. The V gene lost 3 bases and the J gene lost 5 bases, with 4 bases spanning the gap. Germline lookup yields CDR1 SGHTA and CDR2 FQGNSA. The CDR3 covers 12 residues. DNA of the CDR3: TGTGCCAGCAGCTTTTCAACCGGGGAGCTGTTTTTT. This encodes CASSFSTGELFF.

The chain employs TRBV30 and TRBJ1-5, with 9 bases identical to TRBD1. The CDR3 contains 16 residues. J was trimmed by 2 bases and V by 3 bases; bases with no gene match: 8. The germline CDR1 and CDR2 sequences are GTSNPN and SVGIG (reference sequence). The CDR3 DNA reads as TGTGCCTGGAGCAACCGGACAGGGGCGGGCAATCAGCCCCAGCATTTT. Amino acids: CAWSNRTGAGNQPQHF. Full variable domain (missing parts from reference TRBV30 and TRBJ1-5): SQTIHQWPATLVQPVGSPLSLECTVEGTSNPNLYWYRQAAGRGLQLLFYSVGIGQISSEVPQNLSASRPQDRQFILSSKKLLLSDSGFYLCAWSNRTGAGNQPQHFGDGTRLSIL.